The 2 T cell receptor beta chains below come from one sample, sequenced in a study of shared clonotypes between healthy human individuals. This table comes from immunoSEQ multiplex PCR, and its TCRdb copy is limited to in-frame clones, with some not included. Here the sample spans around 1 million clones, less than 85% being singletons. The sample taken for sequencing was memory CD4+ T cells sorted from blood. As to subset: CD45RA-negative fraction. The receptor set was obtained from a man younger than 35 in good health.

This clone has just a few counts. The chain couples TRBV5-1 to TRBJ1-1; D unclear. With 4 bases removed from V and 1 base from J, the gap between germline ends came to 8 bases. The CDR3 runs 13 residues. Germline V gives CDR1 SGHRS, CDR2 YFSETQ. The CDR3 DNA sequence: TGCGCCAGCAGCCAGGACGGGAACACTGAAGCTTTCTTT. Protein product: CASSQDGNTEAFF.

V is TRBV5-1 and J is TRBJ1-1; no clear D. Germline assignment: CDR1 SGHRS and CDR2 YFSETQ. The CDR3 loop spans 13 amino acids. V lost 4 bases and J 0 bases, leaving 7 bases between the germline ends. CDR3 residues: CASSVGMNTEAFF. The CDR3 region has the DNA TGCGCCAGCAGCGTCGGGATGAACACTGAAGCTTTCTTT.